This TCR beta chain was recovered during a study of blood T cell repertoires in COVID-19. Only in-frame clones appear in the TCRdb table, and some are missing; sequencing was by immunoSEQ multiplex PCR. The table has 55,000 to 95,000 clones, 65% to 85% seen once. Germline V gene sequence: CDR1 LNHDA, CDR2 SQIVND (reference sequence). The V segment lost 11 bases and the J segment 4 bases; nucleotides outside the gene matches: 10. The CDR3 length is 14 residues. This TCR was sampled from a woman aged 60-70 years with acute or convalescent COVID-19. Material: peripheral blood. The V and J genes are TRBV19 and TRBJ2-1; TRBD2 matches 8 bases. CDR3 coding DNA: TGTGCCTCGGAGGGTAGCGGGATGTACAATGAGCAGTTCTTC. This gives the protein CASEGSGMYNEQFF. The full variable domain, with the rest looked up from reference TRBV19 and TRBJ2-1, is DGGITQSPKYLFRKEGQNVTLSCEQNLNHDAMYWYRQDPGQGLRLIYYSQIVNDFQKGDIAEGYSVSREKKESFPLTVTSAQKNPTAFYLCASEGSGMYNEQFFGPGTRLTVL.